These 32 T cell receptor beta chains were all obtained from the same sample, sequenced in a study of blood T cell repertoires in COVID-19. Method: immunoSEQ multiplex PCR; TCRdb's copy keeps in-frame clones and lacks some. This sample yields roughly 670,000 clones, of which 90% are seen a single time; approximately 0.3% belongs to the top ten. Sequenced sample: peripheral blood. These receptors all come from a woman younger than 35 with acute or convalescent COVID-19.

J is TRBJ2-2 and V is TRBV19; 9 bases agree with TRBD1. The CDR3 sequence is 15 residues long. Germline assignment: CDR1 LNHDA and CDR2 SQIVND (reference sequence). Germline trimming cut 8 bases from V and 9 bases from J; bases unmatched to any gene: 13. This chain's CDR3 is CASEKTGGIVRELFF. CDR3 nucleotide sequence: TGTGCCAGTGAAAAGACAGGGGGAATTGTTAGGGAGCTGTTTTTT.

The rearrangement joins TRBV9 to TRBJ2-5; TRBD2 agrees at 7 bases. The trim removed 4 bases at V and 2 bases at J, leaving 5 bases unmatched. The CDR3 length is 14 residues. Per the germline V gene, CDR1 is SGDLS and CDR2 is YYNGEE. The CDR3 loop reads CASSPPGGQETQYF. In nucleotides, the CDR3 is TGTGCCAGCAGCCCCCCCGGGGGGCAAGAGACCCAGTACTTC.

The CDR3 region has the DNA TGTGCCAGCAGCTTGGATCTTGGACAGGGTGACACAGATACGCAGTATTTT. Encoded protein: CASSLDLGQGDTDTQYF. The chain has TRBV7-8 and TRBJ2-3; TRBD1 matches at 8 bases. The germline V gene encodes CDR1 SGHVS and CDR2 FQNEAQ. This CDR3 is built from 17 residues. V dropped 3 bases and J dropped 2; count of bases not matched to a gene: 10.

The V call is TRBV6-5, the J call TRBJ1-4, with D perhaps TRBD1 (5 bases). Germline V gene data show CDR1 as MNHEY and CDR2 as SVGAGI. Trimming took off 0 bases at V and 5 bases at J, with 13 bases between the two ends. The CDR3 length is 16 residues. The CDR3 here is CASSYSIGRANEKLFF. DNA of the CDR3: TGTGCCAGCAGTTACTCGATTGGCAGGGCCAATGAAAAACTGTTTTTT.

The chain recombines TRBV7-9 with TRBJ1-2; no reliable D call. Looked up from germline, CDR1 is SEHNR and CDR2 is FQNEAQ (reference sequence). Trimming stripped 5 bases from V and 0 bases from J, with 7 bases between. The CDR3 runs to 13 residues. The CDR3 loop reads CASSVQTNYGYTF. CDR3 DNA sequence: TGTGCCAGCAGCGTACAGACTAACTATGGCTACACCTTC.

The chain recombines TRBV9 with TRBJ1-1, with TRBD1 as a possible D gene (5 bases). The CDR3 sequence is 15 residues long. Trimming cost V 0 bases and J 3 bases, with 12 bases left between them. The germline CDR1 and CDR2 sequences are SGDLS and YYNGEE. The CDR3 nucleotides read TGTGCCAGCAGCGTAGGGGACTCCCGAGACACTGAAGCTTTCTTT. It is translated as CASSVGDSRDTEAFF.

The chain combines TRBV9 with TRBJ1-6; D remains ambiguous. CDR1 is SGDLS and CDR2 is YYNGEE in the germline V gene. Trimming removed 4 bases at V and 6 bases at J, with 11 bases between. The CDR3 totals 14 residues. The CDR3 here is CASSYAILNSPLHF. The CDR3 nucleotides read TGTGCCAGCAGCTACGCCATACTTAATTCACCCCTCCACTTT.

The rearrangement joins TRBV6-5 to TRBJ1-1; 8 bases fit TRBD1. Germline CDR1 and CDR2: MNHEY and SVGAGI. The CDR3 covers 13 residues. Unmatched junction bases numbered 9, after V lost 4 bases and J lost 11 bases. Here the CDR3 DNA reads TGTGCCAGCAGTTCCCAGGGGGCTGAATCGGCTTTCTTT. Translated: CASSSQGAESAFF.

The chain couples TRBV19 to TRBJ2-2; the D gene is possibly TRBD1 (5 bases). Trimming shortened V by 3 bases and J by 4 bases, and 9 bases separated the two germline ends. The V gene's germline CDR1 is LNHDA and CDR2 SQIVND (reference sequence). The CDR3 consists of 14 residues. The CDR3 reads CASSIDRPTGELFF. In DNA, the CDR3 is TGTGCCAGTAGTATTGACAGACCCACCGGGGAGCTGTTTTTT.

CDR3: CASSPPGTGTNTEAFF. Written as DNA, the CDR3 is TGTGCCAGCAGCCCACCCGGGACAGGGACAAACACTGAAGCTTTCTTT. This chain links TRBV9 with TRBJ1-1; TRBD1 agrees at 9 bases. Looked up from germline, CDR1 is SGDLS and CDR2 is YYNGEE. CDR3 length: 16 residues. The V gene end was trimmed by 4 bases and the J gene end by 2 bases; junction bases not matched to a gene: 9.

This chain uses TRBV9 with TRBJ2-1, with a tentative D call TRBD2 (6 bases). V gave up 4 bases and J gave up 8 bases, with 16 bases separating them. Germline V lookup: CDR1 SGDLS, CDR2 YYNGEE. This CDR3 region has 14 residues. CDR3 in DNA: TGTGCCAGCAGCAGCATGGCGGGGTGGGATGAGCAGTTCTTC. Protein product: CASSSMAGWDEQFF.

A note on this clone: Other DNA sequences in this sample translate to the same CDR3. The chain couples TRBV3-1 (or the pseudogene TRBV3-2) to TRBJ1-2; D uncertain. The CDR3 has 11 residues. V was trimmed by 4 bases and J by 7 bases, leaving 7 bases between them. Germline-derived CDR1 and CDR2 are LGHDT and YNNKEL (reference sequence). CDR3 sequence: CASSLRGGYTF. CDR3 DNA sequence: TGTGCCAGCAGCCTTCGCGGTGGCTACACCTTC.

The CDR3 here is CASGLGLAGGYEQYF. CDR3 nucleotide sequence: TGTGCTAGTGGTTTGGGGTTAGCGGGGGGCTACGAGCAGTACTTC. This chain links TRBV12-5 with TRBJ2-7; TRBD2 matches 10 bases. V was pared by 1 base and J by 3 bases, with 3 bases of the junction left unmatched. In germline, CDR1 is LGHNT, CDR2 FRNRAP. The CDR3 loop spans 15 amino acids.

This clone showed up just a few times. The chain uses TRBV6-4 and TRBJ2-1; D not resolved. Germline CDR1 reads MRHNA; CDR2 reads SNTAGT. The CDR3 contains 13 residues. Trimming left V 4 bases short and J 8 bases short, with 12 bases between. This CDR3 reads CASSVEPRDEQFF. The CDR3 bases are TGTGCCAGCAGTGTAGAGCCTAGAGATGAGCAGTTCTTC.

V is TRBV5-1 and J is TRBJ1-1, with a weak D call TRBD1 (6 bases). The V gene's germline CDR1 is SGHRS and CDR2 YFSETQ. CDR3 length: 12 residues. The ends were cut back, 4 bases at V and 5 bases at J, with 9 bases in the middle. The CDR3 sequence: CASSQRGTEAFF. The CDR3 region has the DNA TGCGCCAGCAGCCAAAGGGGGACTGAAGCTTTCTTT. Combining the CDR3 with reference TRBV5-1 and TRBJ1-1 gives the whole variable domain KAGVTQTPRYLIKTRGQQVTLSCSPISGHRSVSWYQQTPGQGLQFLFEYFSETQRNKGNFPGRFSGRQFSNSRSEMNVSTLELGDSALYLCASSQRGTEAFFGQGTRLTVV.

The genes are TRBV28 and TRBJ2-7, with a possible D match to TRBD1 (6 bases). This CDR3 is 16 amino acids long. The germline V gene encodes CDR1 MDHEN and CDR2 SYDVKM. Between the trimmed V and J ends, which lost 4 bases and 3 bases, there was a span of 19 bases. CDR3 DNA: TGTGCCAGCAGTTGGAGGTACGGGACACCAGACTACGAGCAGTACTTC. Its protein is CASSWRYGTPDYEQYF.

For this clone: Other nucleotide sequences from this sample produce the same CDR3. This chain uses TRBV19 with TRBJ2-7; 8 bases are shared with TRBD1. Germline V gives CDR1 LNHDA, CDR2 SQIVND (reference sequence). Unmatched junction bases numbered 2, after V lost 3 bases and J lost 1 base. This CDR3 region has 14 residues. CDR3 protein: CASSIGTGSYEQYF. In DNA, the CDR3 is TGTGCCAGTAGTATCGGGACAGGATCCTACGAGCAGTACTTC.

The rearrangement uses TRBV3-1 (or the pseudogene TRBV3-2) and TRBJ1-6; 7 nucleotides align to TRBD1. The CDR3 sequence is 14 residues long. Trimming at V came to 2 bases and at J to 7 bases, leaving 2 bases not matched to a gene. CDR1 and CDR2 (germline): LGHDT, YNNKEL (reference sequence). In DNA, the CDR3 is TGTGCCAGCAGCCAACGGGACAGAAATTCACCCCTCCACTTT. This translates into CASSQRDRNSPLHF.

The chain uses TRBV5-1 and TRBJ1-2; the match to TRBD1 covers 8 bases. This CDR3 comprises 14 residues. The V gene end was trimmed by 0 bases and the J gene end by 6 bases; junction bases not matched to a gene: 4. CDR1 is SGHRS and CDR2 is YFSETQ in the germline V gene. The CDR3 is CASSLVQGDDGYTF. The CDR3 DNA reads TGCGCCAGCAGCTTGGTACAGGGGGACGATGGCTACACCTTC. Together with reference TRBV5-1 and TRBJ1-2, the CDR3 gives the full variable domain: KAGVTQTPRYLIKTRGQQVTLSCSPISGHRSVSWYQQTPGQGLQFLFEYFSETQRNKGNFPGRFSGRQFSNSRSEMNVSTLELGDSALYLCASSLVQGDDGYTFGSGTRLTVV.

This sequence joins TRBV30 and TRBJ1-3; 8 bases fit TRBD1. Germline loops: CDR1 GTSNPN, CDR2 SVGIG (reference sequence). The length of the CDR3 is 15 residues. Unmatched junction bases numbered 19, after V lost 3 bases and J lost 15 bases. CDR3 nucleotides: TGTGCCTGGAGGCCCACCCGGGACAGGCTGCTCGCGGAATATTTT. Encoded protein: CAWRPTRDRLLAEYF.

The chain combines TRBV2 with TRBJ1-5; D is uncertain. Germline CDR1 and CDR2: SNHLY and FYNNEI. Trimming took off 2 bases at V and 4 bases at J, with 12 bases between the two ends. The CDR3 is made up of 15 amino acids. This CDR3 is CASSEWVRSNQPQHF. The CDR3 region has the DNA TGTGCCAGCAGTGAATGGGTGAGGAGTAATCAGCCCCAGCATTTT.

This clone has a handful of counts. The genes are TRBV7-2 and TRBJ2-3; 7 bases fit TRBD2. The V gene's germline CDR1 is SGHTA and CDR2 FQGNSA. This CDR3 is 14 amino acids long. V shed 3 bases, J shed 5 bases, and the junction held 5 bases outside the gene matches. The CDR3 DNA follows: TGTGCCAGCAGCTTTAGGAGCGGGGTAGATACGCAGTATTTT. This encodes CASSFRSGVDTQYF.

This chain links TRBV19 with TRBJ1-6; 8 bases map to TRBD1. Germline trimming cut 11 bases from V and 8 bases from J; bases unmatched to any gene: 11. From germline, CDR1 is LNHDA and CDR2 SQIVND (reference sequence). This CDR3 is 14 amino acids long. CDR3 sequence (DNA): TGTGCCTCCCAGGGGGCAGGGGTTGATTCACCCCTCCACTTT. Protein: CASQGAGVDSPLHF.

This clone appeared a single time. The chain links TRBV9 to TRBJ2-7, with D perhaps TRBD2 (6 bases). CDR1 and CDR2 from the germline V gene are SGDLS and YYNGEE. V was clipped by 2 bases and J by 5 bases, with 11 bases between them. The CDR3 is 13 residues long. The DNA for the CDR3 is TGTGCCAGCAGCGTGGGGGGTTCCGACGAGCAGTACTTC. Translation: CASSVGGSDEQYF.

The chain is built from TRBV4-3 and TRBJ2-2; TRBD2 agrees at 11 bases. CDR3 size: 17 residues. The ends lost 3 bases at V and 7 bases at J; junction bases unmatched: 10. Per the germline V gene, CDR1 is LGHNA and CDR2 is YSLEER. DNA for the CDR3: TGCGCCAGCAGCCAGGGCATAGCGGGGGGGCCGATCGGGGAGCTGTTTTTT. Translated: CASSQGIAGGPIGELFF.

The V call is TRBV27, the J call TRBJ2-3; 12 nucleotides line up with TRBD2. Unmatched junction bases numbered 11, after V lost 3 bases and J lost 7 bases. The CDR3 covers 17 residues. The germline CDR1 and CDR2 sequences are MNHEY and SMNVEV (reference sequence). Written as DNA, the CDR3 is TGTGCCAGCAGTTTTGGGGGCGGACTAGCGGGAAGAAATACGCAGTATTTT. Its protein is CASSFGGGLAGRNTQYF.

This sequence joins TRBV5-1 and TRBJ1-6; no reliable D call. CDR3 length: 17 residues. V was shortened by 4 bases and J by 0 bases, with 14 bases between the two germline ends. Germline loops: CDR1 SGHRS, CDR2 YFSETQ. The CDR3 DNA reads TGCGCCAGCAGCACCGCCGGAGTGAGCTCCTATAATTCACCCCTCCACTTT. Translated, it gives CASSTAGVSSYNSPLHF.

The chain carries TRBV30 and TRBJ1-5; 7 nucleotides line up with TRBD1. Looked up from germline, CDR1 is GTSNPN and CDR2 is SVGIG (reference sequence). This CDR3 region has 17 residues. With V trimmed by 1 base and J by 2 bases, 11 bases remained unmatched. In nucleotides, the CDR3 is TGTGCCTGGAGTGGGACAGGAGGGGCTGTGGGCAATCAGCCCCAGCATTTT. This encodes CAWSGTGGAVGNQPQHF.

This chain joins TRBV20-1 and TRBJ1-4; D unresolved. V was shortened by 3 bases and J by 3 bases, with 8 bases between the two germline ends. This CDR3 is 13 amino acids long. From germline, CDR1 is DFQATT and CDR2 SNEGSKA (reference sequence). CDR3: CSASRGSNEKLFF. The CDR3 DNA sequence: TGCAGTGCTAGTCGGGGATCTAATGAAAAACTGTTTTTT.

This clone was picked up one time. CDR3 protein: CASSWGQGVYNEQFF. The CDR3 bases are TGTGCCAGCAGTTGGGGACAGGGTGTTTACAATGAGCAGTTCTTC. This rearrangement joins TRBV13 to TRBJ2-1, with 9 bases fitting TRBD1. This CDR3 is 15 amino acids long. Germline CDR1 PRHDT, CDR2 FYEKMQ (reference sequence). Losses at the gene ends were 6 bases for V and 4 bases for J; bases not matched to a gene: 7.

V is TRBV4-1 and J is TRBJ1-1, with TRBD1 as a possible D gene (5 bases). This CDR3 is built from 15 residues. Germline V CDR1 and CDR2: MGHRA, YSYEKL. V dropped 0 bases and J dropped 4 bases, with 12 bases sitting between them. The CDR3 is CASSQDLGGVTEAFF. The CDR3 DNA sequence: TGCGCCAGCAGCCAAGATCTGGGGGGGGTCACTGAAGCTTTCTTT.

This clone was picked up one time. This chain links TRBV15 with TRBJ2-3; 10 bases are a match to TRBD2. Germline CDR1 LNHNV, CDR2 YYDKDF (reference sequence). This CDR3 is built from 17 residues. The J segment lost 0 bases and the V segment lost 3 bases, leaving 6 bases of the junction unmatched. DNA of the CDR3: TGTGCCACCAGCAGGTTTCTTAGCGGGGGGAGCACAGATACGCAGTATTTT. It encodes CATSRFLSGGSTDTQYF.